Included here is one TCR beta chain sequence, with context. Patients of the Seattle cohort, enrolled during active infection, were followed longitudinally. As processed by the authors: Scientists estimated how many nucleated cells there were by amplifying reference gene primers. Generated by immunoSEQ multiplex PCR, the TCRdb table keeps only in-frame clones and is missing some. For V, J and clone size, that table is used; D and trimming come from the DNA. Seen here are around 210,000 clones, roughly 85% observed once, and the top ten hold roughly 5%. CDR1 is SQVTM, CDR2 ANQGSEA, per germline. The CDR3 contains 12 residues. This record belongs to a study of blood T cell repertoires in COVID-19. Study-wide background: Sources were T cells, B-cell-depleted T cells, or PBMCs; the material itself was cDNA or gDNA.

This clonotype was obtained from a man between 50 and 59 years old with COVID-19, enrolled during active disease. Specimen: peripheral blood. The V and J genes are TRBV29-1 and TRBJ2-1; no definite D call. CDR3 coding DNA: TGCAGGGCTGGTGACACGAACAATGAGCAGTTCTTC. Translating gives CRAGDTNNEQFF.